A single sample is the source of the 10 T cell receptor beta chains below, sequenced in a study of shared clonotypes between healthy human individuals. Method: immunoSEQ multiplex PCR; TCRdb's copy keeps in-frame clones and lacks some. The sample yields a few million clones, less than 95% seen once. Sequences were obtained from naive CD4+ T cells from PBMCs. The subset was: CD45RA+ positively selected. The receptors derive from a man between 18 and 35 years old in good health. Some clones in this sample may be carry-over from other donors' samples.

This chain joins TRBV9 and TRBJ1-2, with no clear D. The CDR3 sequence is 15 residues long. Between the trimmed V and J ends, which lost 0 bases and 0 bases, there was a span of 9 bases. Germline assignment: CDR1 SGDLS and CDR2 YYNGEE. CDR3 in DNA: TGTGCCAGCAGCGTAGATGGCAGCACTAACTATGGCTACACCTTC. Its translation is CASSVDGSTNYGYTF.

This clone occurred a few times. The chain uses TRBV19 and TRBJ1-2; D not resolved. The CDR3 totals 12 residues. V lost 6 bases to trimming and J lost 4 bases, with 9 bases between them. CDR1 LNHDA and CDR2 SQIVND come from the germline V gene (reference sequence). The CDR3 reads CASRGRSYGYTF. In DNA, the CDR3 is TGTGCCAGTAGGGGCAGAAGCTATGGCTACACCTTC.

This clone came up a few times. The chain couples TRBV6-1 to TRBJ1-1, with D tentatively TRBD1 (5 bases). V shed 4 bases and J shed 4 bases, with 16 bases lying between them. CDR1 MNHNS and CDR2 SASEGT come from the germline V gene. The CDR3 is made up of 15 amino acids. CDR3 in amino acids: CASSALGRGRTEAFF. For the CDR3, the DNA is TGTGCCAGCAGTGCCCTCGGAAGGGGCCGCACTGAAGCTTTCTTT.

This rearrangement joins TRBV4-3 to TRBJ1-2; D not resolved. The CDR3 runs to 17 residues. CDR1 is LGHNA, CDR2 YSLEER, per germline. V shed 0 bases and J shed 2 bases, with 16 bases lying between them. This CDR3 is CASSQESRRWQNYGYTF. The CDR3 coding sequence is TGCGCCAGCAGCCAAGAAAGCCGGCGGTGGCAAAACTATGGCTACACCTTC.

The gene calls are TRBV18 and TRBJ2-1; D may be TRBD2 (5 bases). The length of the CDR3 is 15 residues. Deletions cut 3 bases from V and 2 bases from J, with 11 bases between. The germline V gene encodes CDR1 KGHSH and CDR2 LQKENI. The CDR3 DNA follows: TGTGCCAGCTCACCCCCCAGTAGCGCCTACAATGAGCAGTTCTTC. Its protein product is CASSPPSSAYNEQFF.

This clone was detected only a few times. The chain is built from TRBV4-1 and TRBJ1-5; possible D gene TRBD1, 6 bases. Germline V gene lookup returns CDR1 MGHRA and CDR2 YSYEKL. V lost 2 bases and J 2 bases, leaving 13 bases between the germline ends. The CDR3 extends over 16 amino acids. The CDR3 here is CASSQRQDFGNQPQHF. DNA for the CDR3: TGCGCCAGCAGCCAAAGACAGGATTTTGGCAATCAGCCCCAGCATTTT.

Concerning this clone: Additional DNA sequences in this sample encode the identical CDR3. This sequence joins TRBV6-5 and TRBJ2-2; D is possibly TRBD1 or TRBD2 (6 bases each). Trimming shortened V by 9 bases and J by 6 bases, and 11 bases separated the two germline ends. This CDR3 is built from 12 residues. Germline V lookup: CDR1 MNHEY, CDR2 SVGAGI. The CDR3 reads CASTRGAGELFF. In DNA, the CDR3 is TGTGCCAGTACAAGGGGGGCCGGGGAGCTGTTTTTT.

The chain combines TRBV9 with TRBJ2-2; D is perhaps TRBD2 (6 bases). Per germline, CDR1 SGDLS and CDR2 YYNGEE. The CDR3 length is 15 residues. With 0 bases removed from V and 6 bases from J, the gap between germline ends came to 12 bases. CDR3 sequence: CASSVVAGPPGELFF. The CDR3 DNA reads TGTGCCAGCAGCGTAGTCGCGGGACCACCCGGGGAGCTGTTTTTT.

This clone was seen a few times. V usage is TRBV9 and J usage is TRBJ1-1; no clear D. Deletions cut 3 bases from V and 3 bases from J, with 12 bases between. Germline V gene sequence: CDR1 SGDLS, CDR2 YYNGEE. The CDR3 covers 14 residues. The CDR3 region is CASSERPWDTEAFF. The CDR3 nucleotides are TGTGCCAGCAGCGAGAGACCATGGGACACTGAAGCTTTCTTT. Full variable domain (missing parts from reference TRBV9 and TRBJ1-1): DSGVTQTPKHLITATGQRVTLRCSPRSGDLSVYWYQQSLDQGLQFLIQYYNGEERAKGNILERFSAQQFPDLHSELNLSSLELGDSALYFCASSERPWDTEAFFGQGTRLTVV.

DNA of the CDR3: TGTGCCAGCACCCTGGCGGAAAAACTGTTTTTT. As protein: CASTLAEKLFF. The chain couples TRBV7-9 to TRBJ1-4, with D unresolved. Germline V lookup: CDR1 SEHNR, CDR2 FQNEAQ (reference sequence). V was clipped by 7 bases and J by 8 bases, with 8 bases between them. CDR3 length: 11 residues. The variable domain in full, completed from reference TRBV7-9 and TRBJ1-4, reads DTGVSQNPRHKITKRGQNVTFRCDPISEHNRLYWYRQTLGQGPEFLTYFQNEAQLEKSRLLSDRFSAERPKGSFSTLEIQRTEQGDSAMYLCASTLAEKLFFGSGTQLSVL.